These 30 T cell receptor beta chains came from one sample sequenced in a study of OX40 agonist ivuxolimab in advanced cancers. TCRdb's copy holds only in-frame clones and misses some; the assay was immunoSEQ multiplex PCR. Of about 50,000 clones listed, about nine tenths are singletons. The input for sequencing was CD4+ or CD8+ T cells sorted from blood, taken in a trial of the OX40 agonist ivuxolimab. The receptors were sampled from an adult with an advanced solid tumor such as melanoma, head and neck, liver or kidney cancer.

J is TRBJ1-2 and V is TRBV7-9; no reliable D call. The CDR3 length is 14 residues. Trimming stripped 2 bases from V and 3 bases from J, with 10 bases between. In germline, CDR1 is SEHNR, CDR2 FQNEAQ (reference sequence). The CDR3 here is CASSLITVDYGYTF. The DNA for the CDR3 is TGTGCCAGCAGCTTAATTACGGTCGACTATGGCTACACCTTC.

This rearrangement joins TRBV6-5 to TRBJ1-3; 8 bases align to TRBD1. The germline CDR1 and CDR2 sequences are MNHEY and SVGAGI. V dropped 0 bases and J dropped 8; count of bases not matched to a gene: 3. This CDR3 has 14 residues. CDR3 residues: CASSYSDRADTIYF. DNA for the CDR3: TGTGCCAGCAGTTACTCGGACAGGGCCGACACCATATATTTT.

The chain employs TRBV19 and TRBJ1-1; D possibly corresponds to TRBD1 (6 bases). Germline CDR1 LNHDA, CDR2 SQIVND (reference sequence). V lost 4 bases, J lost 1 base, and 10 bases lay in between. CDR3 length equals 14 residues. CDR3 in amino acids: CASSTQGGNTEAFF. The CDR3 nucleotides are TGTGCCAGTAGTACACAGGGAGGGAACACTGAAGCTTTCTTT.

J is TRBJ1-2 and V is TRBV10-2, with D possibly TRBD1 on 5 matching bases. The germline V and J ends were trimmed by 0 bases and 7 bases, with 12 bases remaining between them. The CDR3 length is 14 residues. Germline assignment: CDR1 WSHSY and CDR2 SAAADI. DNA for the CDR3: TGCGCCAGCAGTGAGTCGAATACAGGTAGTGGCTACACCTTC. Protein product: CASSESNTGSGYTF.

The rearrangement links TRBV6-5 to TRBJ1-2; 8 bases align to TRBD1. The CDR3 runs 13 residues. V trimming: 4 bases; J trimming: 3 bases; junction bases outside the gene matches: 1. Germline CDR1 reads MNHEY; CDR2 reads SVGAGI. The CDR3 sequence: CASSSTGDYGYTF. CDR3 sequence (DNA): TGTGCCAGCAGTTCGACAGGGGACTATGGCTACACCTTC.

The chain uses TRBV5-4 and TRBJ2-2; D ambiguous. Trimming removed 5 bases at V and 0 bases at J, with 8 bases between. The germline gives CDR1 SGHNT, CDR2 YYREEE (reference sequence). The CDR3 spans 14 residues. The CDR3 loop reads CASSGQTNTGELFF. CDR3 in DNA: TGTGCCAGCAGTGGCCAGACGAACACCGGGGAGCTGTTTTTT.

The gene calls are TRBV30 and TRBJ2-5; TRBD1 is a possible D gene (5 bases). This CDR3 is 14 amino acids long. Trimming removed 0 bases from V and 3 bases from J, with 11 bases in between. Germline V gives CDR1 GTSNPN, CDR2 SVGIG (reference sequence). CDR3 sequence (DNA): TGTGCCTGGAGTGTACTGGGGCAGGAAGAGACCCAGTACTTC. It codes for CAWSVLGQEETQYF.

The V gene is TRBV19, the J gene TRBJ2-1, with D unresolved. The CDR3 totals 14 residues. CDR1 LNHDA and CDR2 SQIVND come from the germline V gene (reference sequence). Trimming removed 3 bases at V and 0 bases at J, with 6 bases between. CDR3 loop: CASSIWGSYNEQFF. The CDR3 nucleotides are TGTGCCAGTAGTATTTGGGGCTCCTACAATGAGCAGTTCTTC.

CDR3 DNA sequence: TGTGCCAGCAGCATCTTGGTGGACGAAAAACTGTTTTTT. This codes for CASSILVDEKLFF. This chain uses TRBV11-2 with TRBJ1-4; D remains unclear. The CDR3 extends over 13 amino acids. Germline assignment: CDR1 SGHAT and CDR2 FQNNGV. Trimming removed 5 bases from V and 8 bases from J, with 12 bases in between.

This chain connects TRBV28 to TRBJ1-6, with 7 bases identical to TRBD1. After removal of 4 bases from V and 1 base from J, the junction contained 4 bases not matched to a gene. CDR3 length equals 16 residues. CDR1 is MDHEN and CDR2 is SYDVKM in the germline V gene. CDR3 region: CASSSAGGSYNSPLHF. The CDR3 region has the DNA TGTGCCAGCAGTTCAGCAGGGGGGTCCTATAATTCACCCCTCCACTTT.

V is TRBV28 and J is TRBJ2-7; no definite D call. Trimming removed 6 bases at V and 5 bases at J, with 11 bases between. The CDR3 spans 12 residues. The germline V gene has CDR1 MDHEN and CDR2 SYDVKM. The CDR3 DNA reads as TGTGCCAGCAGCCCGGGTATCCACGAGCAGTACGTC. Translating gives CASSPGIHEQYV.

For the CDR3, the DNA is TGTGCCAGTAGTGTGACAGGGACCGGGCTGTACGAGCAGTACGTC. Translation gives CASSVTGTGLYEQYV. J is TRBJ2-7 and V is TRBV19, with 7 bases aligning to TRBD1. Germline V gene data show CDR1 as LNHDA and CDR2 as SQIVND (reference sequence). Trimming took 5 bases from V and 4 from J; bases not matched to a gene: 11. The CDR3 has 15 residues.

The rearrangement joins TRBV5-1 to TRBJ2-1; D is uncertain. Trimming took 0 bases from V and 2 from J, leaving 9 bases between them. Germline loops: CDR1 SGHRS, CDR2 YFSETQ. This CDR3 is built from 15 residues. Here the CDR3 reads CASSLVPGTYNEQFF. The CDR3, as DNA: TGCGCCAGCAGCTTGGTCCCGGGTACCTACAATGAGCAGTTCTTC. Full variable domain (remainder filled in from reference TRBV5-1 and TRBJ2-1): KAGVTQTPRYLIKTRGQQVTLSCSPISGHRSVSWYQQTPGQGLQFLFEYFSETQRNKGNFPGRFSGRQFSNSRSEMNVSTLELGDSALYLCASSLVPGTYNEQFFGPGTRLTVL.

V is TRBV5-6 and J is TRBJ2-1; 8 positions agree with TRBD2. J was trimmed by 0 bases and V by 4 bases; bases with no gene match: 6. CDR1 and CDR2 from the germline V gene are SGHDT and YYEEEE. The CDR3 is 16 residues long. In nucleotides, the CDR3 is TGTGCCAGCAGCGACATAGCGGGGAGCTCCTACAATGAGCAGTTCTTC. This sequence encodes CASSDIAGSSYNEQFF.

The V call is TRBV5-1, the J call TRBJ2-1; 8 nucleotides match TRBD1. The CDR3 extends over 15 amino acids. Germline V gene lookup returns CDR1 SGHRS and CDR2 YFSETQ. Trimming at V came to 0 bases and at J to 6 bases, leaving 5 bases not matched to a gene. The CDR3 nucleotides are TGCGCCAGCAGCTTGGACAGGGGGAACATCAATGAGCAGTTCTTC. Amino acids: CASSLDRGNINEQFF.

The rearrangement uses TRBV6-5 and TRBJ1-4, with 7 bases fitting TRBD1. Germline V lookup: CDR1 MNHEY, CDR2 SVGAGI. V dropped 7 bases and J dropped 3; count of bases not matched to a gene: 5. The CDR3 runs to 14 residues. DNA for the CDR3: TGTGCCAGCAAAAACAGGGGATCTAATGAAAAACTGTTTTTT. Its translation is CASKNRGSNEKLFF.

The chain uses TRBV5-6 and TRBJ2-1; perhaps TRBD1 as D (5 bases). Germline V gene data show CDR1 as SGHDT and CDR2 as YYEEEE. This CDR3 region has 12 residues. The V end was cut by 4 bases, the J end by 9 bases, with 11 bases between. The CDR3 protein is CASSPQGIEQFF. The CDR3 DNA is TGTGCCAGCAGCCCCCAGGGTATTGAGCAGTTCTTC.

This clone was seen only a few times. CDR3 bases: TGTGCCGTAGGGCAGGGCGATTCACCCCTCCACTTT. Its protein product is CAVGQGDSPLHF. The V and J genes are TRBV5-4 and TRBJ1-6; D may be TRBD1 (5 bases). The CDR3 spans 12 residues. Germline CDR1 is SGHNT and CDR2 is YYREEE (reference sequence). Trimming stripped 10 bases from V and 8 bases from J, with 13 bases between. The complete variable domain, with remaining parts taken from reference TRBV5-4 and TRBJ1-6, reads ETGVTQSPTHLIKTRGQQVTLRCSSQSGHNTVSWYQQALGQGPQFIFQYYREEENGRGNFPPRFSGLQFPNYSSELNVNALELDDSALYLCAVGQGDSPLHFGNGTRLTVT.

J is TRBJ1-3 and V is TRBV13; D not resolved. The CDR3 spans 17 residues. V shed 5 bases and J shed 0 bases, with 17 bases lying between them. Germline V gives CDR1 PRHDT, CDR2 FYEKMQ (reference sequence). DNA of the CDR3: TGTGCCAGCAGCGTATTGCTGGGCGGGATCTCTGGAAACACCATATATTTT. It translates to CASSVLLGGISGNTIYF.

The chain is built from TRBV11-3 and TRBJ2-1; the match to TRBD1 covers 7 bases. V lost 5 bases to trimming and J lost 5 bases; unmatched junction nucleotides: 9. The CDR3 length is 15 residues. Germline V CDR1 and CDR2: SGHNT, YENEEA. This CDR3 reads CASSPYRGRHNEQFF. DNA of the CDR3: TGTGCCAGCAGCCCATACAGGGGTCGTCACAATGAGCAGTTCTTC.

The CDR3 sequence is CASSTGAGGLIVNEQFF. CDR3 nucleotide sequence: TGTGCCAGTAGTACCGGAGCGGGGGGGCTCATTGTAAATGAGCAGTTCTTC. The chain has TRBV28 and TRBJ2-1, with 10 bases identical to TRBD2. The length of the CDR3 is 17 residues. Germline V CDR1 and CDR2: MDHEN, SYDVKM. The ends lost 9 bases at V and 7 bases at J; junction bases unmatched: 18.

J is TRBJ1-6 and V is TRBV6-5; no reliable D call. Trimming shortened V by 0 bases and J by 10 bases, and 13 bases separated the two germline ends. This CDR3 is built from 15 residues. CDR1 is MNHEY and CDR2 is SVGAGI in the germline V gene. Written as DNA, the CDR3 is TGTGCCAGCAGTTACTCGAGTGGGGAGCGATCACCCCTCCACTTT. Its translation: CASSYSSGERSPLHF.

The chain carries TRBV6-6 and TRBJ1-1; the D is unclear. Germline V lookup: CDR1 MNHNY, CDR2 SVGAGI (reference sequence). The CDR3 is made up of 14 amino acids. The V end lost 2 bases, the J end lost 3 bases, and 10 bases lay between the germline ends. CDR3 loop: CASSYRGLDTEAFF. The CDR3 bases are TGTGCCAGCAGTTACCGAGGGTTGGACACTGAAGCTTTCTTT.

This clone was found once. The chain employs TRBV19 and TRBJ1-5, with D possibly being TRBD1 (6 bases). CDR3 length equals 15 residues. Between the trimmed V and J ends, which lost 5 bases and 0 bases, there was a span of 11 bases. Germline CDR1 and CDR2: LNHDA and SQIVND (reference sequence). This chain's CDR3 is CASSSQGYSNQPQHF. Written as DNA, the CDR3 is TGTGCCAGTAGTTCCCAGGGGTATAGCAATCAGCCCCAGCATTTT.

The V gene is TRBV5-1, the J gene TRBJ2-1, with D possibly TRBD1 on 6 matching bases. V was cut by 3 bases and J by 3 bases, with 13 bases left in between. Germline V lookup: CDR1 SGHRS, CDR2 YFSETQ. There are 15 residues in the CDR3. The CDR3 reads CASSWERDIYNEQFF. The CDR3, as DNA: TGCGCCAGCAGCTGGGAGAGGGACATCTACAATGAGCAGTTCTTC.

V is TRBV13 and J is TRBJ1-5; D is uncertain. Trimming shortened V by 3 bases and J by 5 bases, and 14 bases separated the two germline ends. The CDR3 covers 15 residues. CDR1 and CDR2 (germline): PRHDT, FYEKMQ (reference sequence). For the CDR3, the DNA is TGTGCCAGCAGCTTTGGGGTTTTGGGTGATCAGCCCCAGCATTTT. Translation gives CASSFGVLGDQPQHF.

The rearrangement links TRBV6-5 to TRBJ1-2; TRBD1 might be the D (6 bases). This CDR3 region has 14 residues. V was pared by 7 bases and J by 4 bases, with 16 bases between. The V gene's germline CDR1 is MNHEY and CDR2 SVGAGI. The CDR3 DNA follows: TGTGCCAGCACCCAAACAGGGTCCGCCTATGGCTACACCTTC. Its translation: CASTQTGSAYGYTF.

The chain uses TRBV7-8 and TRBJ1-1; TRBD1 agrees at 9 bases. This CDR3 has 13 amino acids. Losses at the gene ends were 5 bases for V and 4 bases for J; bases not matched to a gene: 2. Per germline, CDR1 SGHVS and CDR2 FQNEAQ. The CDR3 coding sequence is TGTGCCAGCAGCCCACAGGGGGCCACTGAAGCTTTCTTT. Amino acids: CASSPQGATEAFF.

This sequence joins TRBV10-1 and TRBJ1-1; TRBD1 might be the D (6 bases). The CDR3 consists of 15 residues. Trimming removed 0 bases at V and 4 bases at J, with 12 bases between. Germline lookup yields CDR1 WNHNN and CDR2 SYGVQD (reference sequence). This chain's CDR3 is CASSESTGAGTEAFF. The CDR3 nucleotides read TGCGCCAGCAGTGAGTCGACAGGTGCGGGCACTGAAGCTTTCTTT.

The chain has TRBV6-1 and TRBJ1-1; 8 bases agree with TRBD1. Per germline, CDR1 MNHNS and CDR2 SASEGT. CDR3 size: 12 residues. The V segment lost 8 bases and the J segment 4 bases; nucleotides outside the gene matches: 3. This CDR3 is CASLTGATEAFF. CDR3 DNA: TGTGCCAGCCTGACAGGGGCCACTGAAGCTTTCTTT.